This T cell receptor (beta chain) was retrieved from a study of T cells expressing NK-cell markers. Study details: The eight sequenced donors comprised seven who were HCMV-seropositive and one who was seronegative.

After re-calling the 5' RACE reads, TCRdb lists one entry per CDR3 protein, DNA absent. The sample table includes some 410,000 distinct CDR3 sequences. Germline-derived CDR1 and CDR2 are MNHNS and SASEGT. The CDR3 runs to 16 residues. The V call is TRBV6-1, the J call TRBJ1-1; TCRdb calls TRBD1, which cannot be checked without DNA. This clonotype was obtained from a woman aged 18-70 years in good health. Sequences were obtained from blood T cells: a sorted CD56 or NKG2C T cell subset, CD4+ or CD8+ T cells, or bulk PBMC T cells (not recorded which). CDR3 sequence reads: CASSEAWGRGNTEAFF.